These 8 T cell receptor beta chains were all obtained from the same sample, sequenced in a study of cytomegalovirus exposure and HLA in healthy donors. Primers for the PCR totalled 60 Vbeta and 13 Jbeta. Only in-frame clones appear in the TCRdb table, and some are missing; sequencing was by immunoSEQ multiplex PCR. The sample lists about 93,000 clones, approximately 60% seen once, with 5.9% in the top ten. The sample taken for sequencing was PBMCs. Receptor source: a boy aged 10-17 years in good health and CMV-seropositive.

This clone was counted once. The chain carries TRBV27 and TRBJ2-7; 9 bases align to TRBD1. The CDR3 contains 14 residues. Germline loops: CDR1 MNHEY, CDR2 SMNVEV (reference sequence). Trimming took 5 bases from V and 3 from J; bases not matched to a gene: 5. CDR3 sequence: CASSPGQGLYEQYF. CDR3 nucleotides: TGTGCCAGCAGTCCGGGACAGGGTCTCTACGAGCAGTACTTC.

V usage is TRBV5-6 and J usage is TRBJ2-1; D unresolved. From germline, CDR1 is SGHDT and CDR2 YYEEEE. CDR3 size: 13 residues. Deletions cut 0 bases from V and 4 bases from J, with 5 bases between. The CDR3 region is CASSLGKYNEQFF. As DNA, the CDR3 is TGTGCCAGCAGCTTGGGTAAATACAATGAGCAGTTCTTC.

The rearrangement links TRBV2 to TRBJ1-3; 8 bases map to TRBD1. The CDR3 sequence is 13 residues long. The V and J ends lost 11 bases and 6 bases, in that order; junction bases with no gene match: 9. CDR1 and CDR2 from the germline V gene are SNHLY and FYNNEI. DNA of the CDR3: TGTGCCGTACCAACGGACAGGGAAAACACCATATATTTT. It specifies CAVPTDRENTIYF. Based on the CDR3 plus reference TRBV2 and TRBJ1-3, the full variable domain is EPEVTQTPSHQVTQMGQEVILRCVPISNHLYFYWYRQILGQKVEFLVSFYNNEISEKSEIFDDQFSVERPDGSNFTLKIRSTKLEDSAMYFCAVPTDRENTIYFGEGSWLTVV.

In its sample, this clone was seen a few times. The chain couples TRBV5-6 to TRBJ2-7, with TRBD1 identical over 7 bases. The CDR3 covers 13 residues. Germline V gene sequence: CDR1 SGHDT, CDR2 YYEEEE. V was pared by 3 bases and J by 2 bases, with 2 bases of the junction left unmatched. The CDR3 DNA reads as TGTGCCAGCAGCTCTGGGACAGCCTACGAGCAGTACTTC. Protein product: CASSSGTAYEQYF.

The chain carries TRBV5-1 and TRBJ2-6; D unclear. Germline CDR1 SGHRS, CDR2 YFSETQ. The CDR3 length is 17 residues. V dropped 4 bases and J dropped 0 bases, with 14 bases sitting between them. CDR3 in amino acids: CASSQYSQSSGANVLTF. CDR3 nucleotides: TGCGCCAGCAGCCAATACTCACAGTCCTCTGGGGCCAACGTCCTGACTTTC.

This clone was found once. The chain employs TRBV30 and TRBJ2-3, with a weak D call TRBD2 (6 bases). V dropped 3 bases and J dropped 2 bases, with 21 bases sitting between them. The CDR3 has 17 amino acids. Germline CDR1 is GTSNPN and CDR2 is SVGIG (reference sequence). CDR3 DNA sequence: TGTGCCTGGAGGCGTCTTGGAGTAGCGGAATCCACAGATACGCAGTATTTT. Encoded protein: CAWRRLGVAESTDTQYF.

The chain recombines TRBV7-9 with TRBJ2-1; TRBD2 is a possible D gene (6 bases). Trimming shortened V by 5 bases and J by 0 bases, and 11 bases separated the two germline ends. This CDR3 is built from 15 residues. Germline assignment: CDR1 SEHNR and CDR2 FQNEAQ (reference sequence). The CDR3 loop reads CASSKRGSSYNEQFF. The CDR3 coding sequence is TGTGCCAGCAGCAAACGGGGGAGCTCCTACAATGAGCAGTTCTTC.

This clone was seen once. The gene calls are TRBV29-1 and TRBJ1-1, with 7 bases aligning to TRBD1. CDR1 and CDR2 (germline): SQVTM, ANQGSEA. The length of the CDR3 is 14 residues. The V segment lost 4 bases and the J segment 7 bases; nucleotides outside the gene matches: 12. The CDR3 DNA reads TGCAGCGTTGCTACAGGGCAGGGGGAAAGTGAAGCTTTCTTT. It specifies CSVATGQGESEAFF.